Sequencing of this T cell receptor beta chain was carried out in a study of radiation and T cells in renal cell carcinoma. Overall study findings and caveats: No pretreatment tumor biopsies were available for baseline clonotypes.

Germline-derived CDR1 and CDR2 are SSHAT and FNYEAQ (reference sequence). The CDR3 runs 17 residues. V lost 3 bases to trimming and J lost 0 bases, with 17 bases between them. Assay used: immunoSEQ multiplex PCR; TCRdb lists only in-frame clones, some missing. The sample lists 20,000 to 30,000 clones, roughly 80% occurring once. A note on this clone: The target antigen is unknown.

Time point in this sample: blood 2 weeks post-SBRT. As to treatment: 15 Gy SBRT to primary tumor, nephrectomy 4 weeks later. Serial blood draws occurred at baseline and 2 and 4 weeks post-SBRT. Material: blood, obtained from a patient whose treatment included radiotherapy and nephrectomy. This receptor was identified in a man aged 60 to 75 with renal cell carcinoma. The J gene is TRBJ2-5, the V gene TRBV7-7; D unresolved. The CDR3 region has the DNA TGTGCCAGCAGCTTCTCTCCAGGCGGCGGTTACCAAGAGACCCAGTACTTC. This codes for CASSFSPGGGYQETQYF.